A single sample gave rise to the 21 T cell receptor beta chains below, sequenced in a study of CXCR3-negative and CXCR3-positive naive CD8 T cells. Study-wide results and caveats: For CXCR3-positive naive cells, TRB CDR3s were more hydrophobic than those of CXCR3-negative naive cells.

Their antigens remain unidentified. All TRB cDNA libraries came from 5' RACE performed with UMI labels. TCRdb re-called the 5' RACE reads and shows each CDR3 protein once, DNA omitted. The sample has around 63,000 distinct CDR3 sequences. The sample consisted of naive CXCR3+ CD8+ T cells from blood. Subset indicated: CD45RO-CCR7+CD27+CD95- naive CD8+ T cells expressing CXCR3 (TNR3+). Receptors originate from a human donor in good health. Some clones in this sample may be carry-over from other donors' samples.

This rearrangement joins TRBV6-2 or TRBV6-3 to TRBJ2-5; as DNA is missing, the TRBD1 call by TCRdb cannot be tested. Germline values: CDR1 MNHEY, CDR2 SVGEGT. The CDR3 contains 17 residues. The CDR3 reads CASSLDRGLAFDETQYF.

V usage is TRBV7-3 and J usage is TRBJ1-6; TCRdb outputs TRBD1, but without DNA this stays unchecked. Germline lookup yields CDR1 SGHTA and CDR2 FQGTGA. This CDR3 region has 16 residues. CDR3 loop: CASSFLGQGHGSPLHF. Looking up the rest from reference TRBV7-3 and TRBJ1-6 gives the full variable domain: GAGVSQTPSNKVTEKGKYVELRCDPISGHTALYWYRQSLGQGPEFLIYFQGTGAADDSGLPNDRFFAVRPEGSVSTLKIQRTERGDSAVYLCASSFLGQGHGSPLHFGNGTRLTVT.

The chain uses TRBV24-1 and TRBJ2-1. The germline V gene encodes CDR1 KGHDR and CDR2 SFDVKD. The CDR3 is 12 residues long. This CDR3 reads CATSDYNDEQFF.

The CDR3: CASRGQGHNTQYF. J is TRBJ2-3 and V is TRBV6-5; checking the TCRdb D call of TRBD1 is not possible without DNA. This CDR3 has 13 amino acids. From germline, CDR1 is MNHEY and CDR2 SVGAGI.

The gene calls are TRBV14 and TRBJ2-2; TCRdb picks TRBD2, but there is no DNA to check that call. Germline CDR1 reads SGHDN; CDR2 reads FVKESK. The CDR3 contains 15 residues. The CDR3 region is CASSQASGGTGELFF.

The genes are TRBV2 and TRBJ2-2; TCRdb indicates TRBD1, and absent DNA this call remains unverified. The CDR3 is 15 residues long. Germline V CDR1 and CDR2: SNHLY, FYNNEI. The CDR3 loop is CATTTGRANTGELFF.

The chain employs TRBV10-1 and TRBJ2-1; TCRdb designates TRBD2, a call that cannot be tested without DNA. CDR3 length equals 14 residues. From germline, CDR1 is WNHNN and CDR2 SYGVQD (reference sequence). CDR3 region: CASSETSGGAHQFF.

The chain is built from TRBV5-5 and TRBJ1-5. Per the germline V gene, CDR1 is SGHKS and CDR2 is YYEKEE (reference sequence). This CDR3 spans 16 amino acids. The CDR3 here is CASSHGDLDLHQPQHF. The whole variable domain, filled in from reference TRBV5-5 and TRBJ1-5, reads DAGVTQSPTHLIKTRGQQVTLRCSPISGHKSVSWYQQVLGQGPQFIFQYYEKEERGRGNFPDRFSARQFPNYSSELNVNALLLGDSALYLCASSHGDLDLHQPQHFGDGTRLSIL.

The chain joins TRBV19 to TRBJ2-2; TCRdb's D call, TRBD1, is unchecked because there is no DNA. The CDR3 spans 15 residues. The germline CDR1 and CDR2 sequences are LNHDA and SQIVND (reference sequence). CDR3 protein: CASTADRGYTGELFF.

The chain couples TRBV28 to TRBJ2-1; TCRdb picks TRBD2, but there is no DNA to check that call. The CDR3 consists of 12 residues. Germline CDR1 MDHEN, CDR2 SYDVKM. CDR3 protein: CASLRTSVEQFF.

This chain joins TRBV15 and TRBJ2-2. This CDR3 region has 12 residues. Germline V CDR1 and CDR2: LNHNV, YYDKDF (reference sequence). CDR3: CATSPLTGELFF.

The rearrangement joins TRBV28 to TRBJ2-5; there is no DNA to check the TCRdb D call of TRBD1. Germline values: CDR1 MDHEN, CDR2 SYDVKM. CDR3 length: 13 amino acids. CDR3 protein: CASRPTGWETQYF.

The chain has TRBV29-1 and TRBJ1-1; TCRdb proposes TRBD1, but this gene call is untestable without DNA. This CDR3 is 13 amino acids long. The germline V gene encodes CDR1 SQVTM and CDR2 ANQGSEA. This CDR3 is CSASGQSNTEAFF. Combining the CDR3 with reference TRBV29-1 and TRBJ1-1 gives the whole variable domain SAVISQKPSRDICQRGTSLTIQCQVDSQVTMMFWYRQQPGQSLTLIATANQGSEATYESGFVIDKFPISRPNLTFSTLTVSNMSPEDSSIYLCSASGQSNTEAFFGQGTRLTVV.

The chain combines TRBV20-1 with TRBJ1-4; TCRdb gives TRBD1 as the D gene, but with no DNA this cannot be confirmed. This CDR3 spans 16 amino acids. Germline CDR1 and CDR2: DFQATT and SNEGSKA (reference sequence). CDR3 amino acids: CSARTLSTGGNEKLFF.

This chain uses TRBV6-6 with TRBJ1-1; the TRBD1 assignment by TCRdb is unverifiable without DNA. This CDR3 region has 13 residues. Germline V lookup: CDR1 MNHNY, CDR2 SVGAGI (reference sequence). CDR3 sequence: CASSLGGSTEAFF.

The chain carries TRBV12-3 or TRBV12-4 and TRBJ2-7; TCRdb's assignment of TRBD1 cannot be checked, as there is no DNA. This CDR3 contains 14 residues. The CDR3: CASSLQGVLYEQYF.

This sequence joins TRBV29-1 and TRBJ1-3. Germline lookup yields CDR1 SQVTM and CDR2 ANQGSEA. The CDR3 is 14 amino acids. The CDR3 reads CSVAGGTLGNTIYF.

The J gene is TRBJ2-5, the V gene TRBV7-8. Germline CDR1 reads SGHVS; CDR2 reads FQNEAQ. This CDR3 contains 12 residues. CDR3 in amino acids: CASSYERETQYF.

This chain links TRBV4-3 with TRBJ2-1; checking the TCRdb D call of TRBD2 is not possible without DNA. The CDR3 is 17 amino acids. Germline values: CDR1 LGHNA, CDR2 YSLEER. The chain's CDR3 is CASSQDHSGAYYNEQFF.

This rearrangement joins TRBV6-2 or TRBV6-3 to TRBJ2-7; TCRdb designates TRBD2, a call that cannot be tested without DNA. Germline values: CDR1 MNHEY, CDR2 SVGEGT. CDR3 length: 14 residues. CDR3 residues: CASSQGDSYYEQYF.

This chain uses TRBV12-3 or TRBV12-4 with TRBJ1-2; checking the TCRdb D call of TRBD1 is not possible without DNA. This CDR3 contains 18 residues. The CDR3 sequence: CASSLEIPTYTGNYGYTF.